Below, 17 T cell receptor beta chains from the same sample are listed, as sequenced in a study of T cells in Graves' hyperthyroidism and ophthalmopathy. Amplified regions were TCR beta CDR3 sequences from RNA transcripts. The HTBI set primed first-round TCR CDR3 RT-PCR. TCRdb passed the multiplex PCR reads through MiXCR, listing each CDR3 protein once. The data contain a few hundred thousand distinct CDR3 sequences, 13% to 15% of them singletons. Sequenced input: blood. Every receptor here comes from a woman aged 40 to 55 with Graves' hyperthyroidism that later progressed to Graves' ophthalmopathy.

This clonotype was observed at least ten times. The chain uses TRBV28 and TRBJ1-4; D is undetermined. Germline V lookup: CDR1 MDHEN, CDR2 SYDVKM. V lost 1 base, J lost 4 bases, and 10 bases lay in between. The CDR3 runs to 15 residues. The CDR3 DNA reads TGTGCCAGCAGTTTATCATGGGGAGTTAATGAAAAACTGTTTTTT. It encodes CASSLSWGVNEKLFF.

This clonotype has ten or more counts. This sequence joins TRBV12-3 or TRBV12-4 and TRBJ2-5; 13 bases map to TRBD2. This CDR3 is 16 amino acids long. V dropped 4 bases and J dropped 5; count of bases not matched to a gene: 7. As DNA, the CDR3 is TGTGCCAGCAGTTCGAGGACTAGCGGGAGTGGGGAGACCCAGTACTTC. Its translation: CASSSRTSGSGETQYF.

This clonotype was seen only a few times. The chain links TRBV5-1 to TRBJ2-7; maybe TRBD2 (5 bases). The CDR3 sequence is 16 residues long. V dropped 5 bases and J dropped 5 bases, with 23 bases sitting between them. From germline, CDR1 is SGHRS and CDR2 YFSETQ. CDR3 in amino acids: CASSERELTVRDEQYF. The CDR3 nucleotides read TGCGCCAGCAGTGAACGGGAATTAACCGTTCGGGACGAGCAGTACTTC.

The V gene is TRBV6-2 or TRBV6-3, the J gene TRBJ2-2; 7 bases are a match to TRBD2. This CDR3 has 15 residues. Looked up from germline, CDR1 is MNHEY and CDR2 is SVGEGT. The trim removed 0 bases at V and 6 bases at J, leaving 4 bases unmatched. This CDR3 is CASSYSGGPAGELFF. The DNA for the CDR3 is TGTGCCAGCAGTTACTCGGGAGGGCCCGCCGGGGAGCTGTTTTTT.

This clonotype was recorded at least ten times. The rearrangement joins TRBV7-6 to TRBJ2-2; the D is unclear. With 3 bases removed from V and 8 bases from J, the gap between germline ends came to 4 bases. The length of the CDR3 is 11 residues. Germline V gene data show CDR1 as SGHVS and CDR2 as FNYEAQ. The CDR3 DNA reads as TGTGCCAGCAGCTTCGGAGGGGAGCTGTTTTTT. Translated, it gives CASSFGGELFF.

This clonotype was observed at least ten times. The chain employs TRBV19 and TRBJ2-7, with TRBD1 identical over 8 bases. The CDR3 runs 15 residues. Trimming took 3 bases from V and 6 from J; bases not matched to a gene: 10. The germline CDR1 and CDR2 sequences are LNHDA and SQIVND (reference sequence). DNA for the CDR3: TGTGCCAGTAGTATCCCCGGACAGGGACTCGGCGAGCAGTACTTC. This gives the protein CASSIPGQGLGEQYF.

This clonotype was recorded many times. J is TRBJ2-3 and V is TRBV28; the match to TRBD2 covers 10 bases. J lost 3 bases, V lost 6 bases, and 6 bases had no gene match. The CDR3 extends over 15 amino acids. Germline V CDR1 and CDR2: MDHEN, SYDVKM. DNA of the CDR3: TGTGCCAGCAGAGGGTCTAGCGGGAGTACAGATACGCAGTATTTT. It codes for CASRGSSGSTDTQYF.

This clonotype was detected many times. The J gene is TRBJ2-7, the V gene TRBV11-2; D gene ambiguous. The CDR3 extends over 16 amino acids. V shed 1 base and J shed 2 bases, with 15 bases lying between them. CDR1 and CDR2 (germline): SGHAT, FQNNGV. This CDR3 is CASSLGDLAKTYEQYF. In DNA form, the CDR3 reads TGTGCCAGCAGCTTAGGCGACTTGGCTAAGACCTACGAGCAGTACTTC.

This clonotype was recorded many times. This rearrangement joins TRBV6-5 to TRBJ1-3; D is perhaps TRBD1 (5 bases). There are 16 residues in the CDR3. The germline V and J ends were trimmed by 1 base and 3 bases, with 13 bases remaining between them. Germline CDR1 MNHEY, CDR2 SVGAGI. CDR3 residues: CASSYWGIGNGNTIYF. In DNA, the CDR3 is TGTGCCAGCAGTTACTGGGGGATCGGAAATGGAAACACCATATATTTT.

This clonotype was observed at least ten times. The chain recombines TRBV7-2 with TRBJ2-5; D possibly corresponds to TRBD2 (5 bases). There are 12 residues in the CDR3. Germline assignment: CDR1 SGHTA and CDR2 FQGNSA. V dropped 1 base and J dropped 8 bases, with 8 bases sitting between them. The CDR3 is CASSLVEGTQYF. CDR3 DNA sequence: TGTGCCAGCAGCTTAGTCGAGGGCACCCAGTACTTC.

This clonotype was counted ten times or more. The genes are TRBV6-5 and TRBJ2-7; either TRBD1 or TRBD2 may supply D (5 bases each). The germline V and J ends were trimmed by 4 bases and 2 bases, with 15 bases remaining between them. The CDR3 is 15 residues long. Germline CDR1 and CDR2: MNHEY and SVGAGI. The CDR3 is CASSFRDGQTYEQYF. As DNA, the CDR3 is TGTGCCAGCAGTTTCCGGGACGGGCAAACCTACGAGCAGTACTTC.

This clonotype was picked up a small number of times. CDR3 in DNA: TGTGCCAGCAGCCCAACCGGTCGGGGAATTTACAGTCAGCCCCAGCATTTT. It translates to CASSPTGRGIYSQPQHF. The chain uses TRBV6-2 or TRBV6-3 and TRBJ1-5, with no clear D. This CDR3 has 17 amino acids. The ends were cut back, 6 bases at V and 6 bases at J, with 24 bases in the middle. CDR1 is MNHEY, CDR2 SVGEGT, per germline.

This clonotype was found many times. The chain employs TRBV4-1 and TRBJ1-1; TRBD1 matches at 7 bases. J was trimmed by 3 bases and V by 7 bases; bases with no gene match: 5. The CDR3 sequence is 13 residues long. The germline gives CDR1 MGHRA, CDR2 YSYEKL. This chain's CDR3 is CASTRQGHTEAFF. The CDR3 DNA sequence: TGCGCCAGCACCCGACAGGGTCACACTGAAGCTTTCTTT.

There are a few counts of this clonotype. The gene calls are TRBV7-9 and TRBJ2-1, with D uncertain. The germline V gene has CDR1 SEHNR and CDR2 FQNEAQ (reference sequence). The V end was cut by 4 bases, the J end by 8 bases, with 9 bases between. The CDR3 has 12 residues. CDR3 sequence reads: CASSSTGDEQFF. DNA of the CDR3: TGTGCCAGCAGCTCCACTGGGGATGAGCAGTTCTTC.

Ten or more counts support this clonotype. V is TRBV2 and J is TRBJ1-4; unclear D gene. The CDR3 runs 14 residues. V was cut by 6 bases and J by 7 bases, with 15 bases left in between. CDR1 and CDR2 from the germline V gene are SNHLY and FYNNEI. The CDR3 region has the DNA TGTGCCAGCAGCGGGAGGGAGGAGATTGAAAAACTGTTTTTT. Residues: CASSGREEIEKLFF. Variable domain in full (rest from reference TRBV2 and TRBJ1-4): EPEVTQTPSHQVTQMGQEVILRCVPISNHLYFYWYRQILGQKVEFLVSFYNNEISEKSEIFDDQFSVERPDGSNFTLKIRSTKLEDSAMYFCASSGREEIEKLFFGSGTQLSVL.

This clonotype was seen many times. This sequence joins TRBV5-1 and TRBJ2-1, with TRBD2 matching 11 bases. Germline assignment: CDR1 SGHRS and CDR2 YFSETQ. This CDR3 has 18 amino acids. The V gene end was trimmed by 3 bases and the J gene end by 0 bases; junction bases not matched to a gene: 8. CDR3 nucleotide sequence: TGCGCCAGCAGCTCCCTAGCGGGAGGTTCTAGCTCCTACAATGAGCAGTTCTTC. The encoded protein is CASSSLAGGSSSYNEQFF.

This clonotype has ten or more counts. The V and J genes are TRBV7-9 and TRBJ1-6; unclear D gene. Germline assignment: CDR1 SEHNR and CDR2 FQNEAQ (reference sequence). The CDR3 consists of 13 residues. Trimming removed 3 bases from V and 10 bases from J, with 10 bases in between. This CDR3 is CASSLDWASPLHF. DNA of the CDR3: TGTGCCAGCAGCTTGGATTGGGCGTCACCCCTCCACTTT.